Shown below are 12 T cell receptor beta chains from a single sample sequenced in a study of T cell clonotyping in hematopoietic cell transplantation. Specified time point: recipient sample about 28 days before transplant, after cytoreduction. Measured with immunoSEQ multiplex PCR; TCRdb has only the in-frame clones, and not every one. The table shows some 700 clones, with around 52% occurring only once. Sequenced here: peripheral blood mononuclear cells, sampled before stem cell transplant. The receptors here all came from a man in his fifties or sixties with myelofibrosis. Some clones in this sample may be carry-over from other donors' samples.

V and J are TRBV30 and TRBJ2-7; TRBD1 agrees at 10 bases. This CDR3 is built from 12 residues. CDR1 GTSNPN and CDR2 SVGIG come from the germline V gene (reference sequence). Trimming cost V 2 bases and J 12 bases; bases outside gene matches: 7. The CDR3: CAWSPPGTGVYF. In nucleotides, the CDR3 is TGTGCCTGGAGTCCCCCAGGGACAGGGGTGTACTTC.

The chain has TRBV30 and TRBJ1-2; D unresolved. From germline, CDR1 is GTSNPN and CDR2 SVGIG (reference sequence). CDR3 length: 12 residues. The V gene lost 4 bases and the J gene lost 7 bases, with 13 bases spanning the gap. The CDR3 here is CAWNLEGGGYTF. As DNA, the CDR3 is TGTGCCTGGAACCTGGAGGGAGGTGGCTACACCTTC.

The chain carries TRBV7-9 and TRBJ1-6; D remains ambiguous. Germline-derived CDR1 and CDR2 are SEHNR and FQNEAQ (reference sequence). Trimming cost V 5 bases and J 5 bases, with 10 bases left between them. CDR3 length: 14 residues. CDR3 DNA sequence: TGTGCCAGCAGCCCCCGTGGGAATAATTCACCCCTCCACTTT. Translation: CASSPRGNNSPLHF.

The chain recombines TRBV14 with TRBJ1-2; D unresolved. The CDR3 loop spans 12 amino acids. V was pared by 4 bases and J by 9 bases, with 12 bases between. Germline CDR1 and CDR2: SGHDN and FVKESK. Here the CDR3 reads CASSLAASRYTF. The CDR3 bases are TGTGCCAGCAGCCTGGCAGCCAGCCGCTACACCTTC.

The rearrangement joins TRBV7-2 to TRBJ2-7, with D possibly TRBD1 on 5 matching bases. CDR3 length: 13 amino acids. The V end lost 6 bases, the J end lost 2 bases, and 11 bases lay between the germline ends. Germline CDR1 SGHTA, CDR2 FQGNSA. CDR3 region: CASSQGYPYEQYF. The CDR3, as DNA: TGTGCCAGCAGTCAGGGTTACCCCTACGAGCAGTACTTC.

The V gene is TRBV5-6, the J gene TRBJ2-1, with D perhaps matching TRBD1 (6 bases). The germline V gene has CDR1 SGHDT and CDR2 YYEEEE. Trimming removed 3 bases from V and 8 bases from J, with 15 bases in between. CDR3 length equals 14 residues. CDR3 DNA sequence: TGTGCCAGCAGCTGGGACACCGAAACCGATGAGCAGTTCTTC. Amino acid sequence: CASSWDTETDEQFF.

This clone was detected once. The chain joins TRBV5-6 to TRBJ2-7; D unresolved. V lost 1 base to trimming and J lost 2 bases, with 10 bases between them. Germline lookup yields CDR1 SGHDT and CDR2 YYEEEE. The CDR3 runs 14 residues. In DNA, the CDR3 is TGTGCCAGCAGCTTGTTTGGTGGGGCCTACGAGCAGTACTTC. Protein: CASSLFGGAYEQYF.

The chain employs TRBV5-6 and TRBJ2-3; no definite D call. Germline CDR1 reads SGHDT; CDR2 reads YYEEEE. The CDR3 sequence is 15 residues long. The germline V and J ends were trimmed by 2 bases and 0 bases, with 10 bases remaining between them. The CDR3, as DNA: TGTGCCAGCAGCTTTACACGGGTCAGCACAGATACGCAGTATTTT. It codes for CASSFTRVSTDTQYF.

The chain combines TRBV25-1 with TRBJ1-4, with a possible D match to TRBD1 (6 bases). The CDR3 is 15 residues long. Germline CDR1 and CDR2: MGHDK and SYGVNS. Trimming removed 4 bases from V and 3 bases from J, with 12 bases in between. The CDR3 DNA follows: TGTGCCAGCAGTGGCCACAGGGAGTCTAATGAAAAACTGTTTTTT. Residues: CASSGHRESNEKLFF.

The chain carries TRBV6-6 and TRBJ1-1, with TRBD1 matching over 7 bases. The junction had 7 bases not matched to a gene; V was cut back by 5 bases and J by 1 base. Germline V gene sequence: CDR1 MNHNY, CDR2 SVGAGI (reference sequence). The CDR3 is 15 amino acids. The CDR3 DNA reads TGTGCCAGCAGTGCATCGGGACAGACGAACACTGAAGCTTTCTTT. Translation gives CASSASGQTNTEAFF.

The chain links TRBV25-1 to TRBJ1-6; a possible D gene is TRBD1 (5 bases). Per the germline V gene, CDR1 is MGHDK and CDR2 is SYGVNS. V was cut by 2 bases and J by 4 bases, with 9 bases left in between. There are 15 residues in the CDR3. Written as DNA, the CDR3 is TGTGCCAGCAGTGAAAGACGGGGGTATAATTCACCCCTCCACTTT. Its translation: CASSERRGYNSPLHF.

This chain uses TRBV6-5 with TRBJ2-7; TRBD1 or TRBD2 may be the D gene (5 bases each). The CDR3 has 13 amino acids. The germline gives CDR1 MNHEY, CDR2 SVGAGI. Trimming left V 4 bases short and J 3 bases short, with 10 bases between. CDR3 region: CASSWDVGYEQYF. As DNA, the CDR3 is TGTGCCAGCAGTTGGGACGTGGGCTACGAGCAGTACTTC.